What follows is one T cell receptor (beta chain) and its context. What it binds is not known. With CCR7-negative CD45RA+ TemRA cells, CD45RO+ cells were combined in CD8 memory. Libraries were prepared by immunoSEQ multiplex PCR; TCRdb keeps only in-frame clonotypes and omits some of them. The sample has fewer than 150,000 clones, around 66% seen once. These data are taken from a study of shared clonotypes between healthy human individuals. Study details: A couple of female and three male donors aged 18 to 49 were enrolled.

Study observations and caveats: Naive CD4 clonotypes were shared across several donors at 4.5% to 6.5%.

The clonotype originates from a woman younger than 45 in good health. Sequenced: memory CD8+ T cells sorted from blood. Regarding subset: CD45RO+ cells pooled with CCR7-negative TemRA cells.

CDR3 region: CASSLGERVATYEQYF. CDR3 in DNA: TGCGCCAGCAGCCTTGGTGAGAGGGTCGCAACCTACGAGCAGTACTTC. The genes are TRBV4-1 and TRBJ2-7, with a weak D call TRBD2 (5 bases). The V gene lost 4 bases and the J gene lost 2 bases, with 18 bases spanning the gap. Germline V gene lookup returns CDR1 MGHRA and CDR2 YSYEKL. The CDR3 covers 16 residues.